The 8 T cell receptor beta chains below were found in one sample sequenced in a study of blood T cells in healthy people across ages. Primers used in a second PCR of roughly 7 to 11 cycles were a sample-barcoded 5' primer and a J-beta primer mix. Via MiXCR, TCRdb re-called the 5' RACE reads, giving one row per CDR3 protein. The sample contains 1,500,000 or so distinct CDR3 sequences, approximately 60% of which appear only once. Sequencing was done on a sample of blood. These receptors came from a man younger than 30 in good health.

This clonotype was seen once. V is TRBV6-5 and J is TRBJ1-2, with a possible D match to TRBD1 (5 bases). Trimming removed 2 bases at V and 4 bases at J, with 8 bases between. The CDR3 runs to 13 residues. Germline V gene sequence: CDR1 MNHEY, CDR2 SVGAGI. The CDR3 here is CASSYGAIYGYTF. The CDR3 region has the DNA TGTGCCAGCAGTTACGGGGCCATCTATGGCTACACCTTC.

The chain joins TRBV5-6 to TRBJ2-7; D is possibly TRBD2 (7 bases). Matching the DNA end better, TRBJ2-1 makes the J call doubtful. The CDR3 is 15 amino acids. The germline V gene encodes CDR1 SGHDT and CDR2 YYEEEE. The CDR3 DNA reads as TGTGCCAGCAGCTTGATGGGGGGGCGGGTCTACGAGCAGTTCTTC. Protein product: CASSLMGGRVYEQFF.

In this sample, this clonotype turned up once. The V gene is TRBV10-3, the J gene TRBJ2-3; 10 positions agree with TRBD2. V gave up 4 bases and J gave up 1 base; unmatched junction bases: 2. Germline CDR1 ENHRY, CDR2 SYGVKD. The length of the CDR3 is 15 residues. The CDR3 spells CAISGAGGGTDTQYF. The CDR3 DNA reads TGTGCCATCAGTGGAGCGGGAGGGGGCACAGATACGCAGTATTTT.

The chain links TRBV3-1 to TRBJ2-7; unclear D gene. The CDR3 sequence is 15 residues long. Trimming shortened V by 1 base and J by 0 bases, and 10 bases separated the two germline ends. Germline values: CDR1 LGHDT, CDR2 YNNKEL (reference sequence). The CDR3 spells CASSQVAGFSYEQYF. The DNA of the CDR3 is TGTGCCAGCAGCCAAGTGGCCGGCTTCTCCTACGAGCAGTACTTC.

V gene TRBV7-9 combines with J gene TRBJ2-2; D remains ambiguous. Germline CDR1 and CDR2: SEHNR and FQNEAQ (reference sequence). Between the trimmed V and J ends, which lost 7 bases and 5 bases, there was a span of 17 bases. The CDR3 spans 15 residues. CDR3 sequence: CASTSFVGATGELFF. Here the CDR3 DNA reads TGTGCCAGCACCTCCTTTGTGGGCGCTACCGGGGAGCTGTTTTTT.

The chain has TRBV28 and TRBJ2-7; the D is unclear. Trimming took 6 bases from V and 3 from J, leaving 15 bases between them. This CDR3 region has 14 residues. Looked up from germline, CDR1 is MDHEN and CDR2 is SYDVKM. CDR3: CASSKIGVGYEQYF. In DNA, the CDR3 is TGTGCCAGCAGCAAGATTGGGGTCGGCTACGAGCAGTACTTC.

The chain combines TRBV2 with TRBJ2-5, with 12 bases lining up with TRBD1. V lost 6 bases to trimming and J lost 4 bases; unmatched junction nucleotides: 0. Germline V lookup: CDR1 SNHLY, CDR2 FYNNEI. The CDR3 covers 13 residues. This CDR3 reads CASRGQGAETQYF. CDR3 nucleotide sequence: TGTGCCAGCAGGGGACAGGGGGCAGAGACCCAGTACTTC.

The chain combines TRBV29-1 with TRBJ2-3, with TRBD1 matching over 7 bases. The CDR3 consists of 13 residues. Germline V gene data show CDR1 as SQVTM and CDR2 as ANQGSEA. V dropped 3 bases and J dropped 6; count of bases not matched to a gene: 6. The CDR3 loop is CSVDRGRRDTQYF. The CDR3 bases are TGCAGCGTTGATAGGGGGCGGCGGGATACGCAGTATTTT.